This T cell receptor (beta chain) was retrieved from a study of T cell responses to AZD1222 COVID-19 vaccine (dated by TCRdb to 2020 to 2023). Study-level background: AZD1222 recipients with second doses at about 4 weeks or about 12 weeks were pooled, because spike-specific TCR depth and breadth did not differ between schedules. TCR sequencing covered approximately 230 trial participants: nearly 210 given two doses of AZD1222 and 26 given two doses of MenACWY control vaccine. Trial participants were enrolled into age subgroups of 18-55, 56-69 and 70-plus years, which contained about 150, 27 and 61 TCR-sequenced participants, respectively.

The meaning of the sample's time point label: baseline before first vaccination. Samples from vaccinated people were obtained from the UK trials COV001 and COV002, which included a single-blind randomized controlled phase 2/3 trial of AZD1222 (ChAdOx1 nCoV-19) in healthy adults. For TCRbeta chain sequencing, PBMC samples from trial participants were taken at day 0 and at day 28 after the second dose. Relative to germline, V is 5 bases shorter and J is 14 bases shorter, with 20 bases between their ends. From its cysteine to its phenylalanine, the CDR3 spans 13 amino acids. Only CDR3 DNA remains: 39 bases, in frame from the first base. CDR1 and CDR2, per the germline V gene, are SGHTA and FQGTGA. The CDR3 regions of human TCRbeta chains were analyzed by immunosequencing. As for the authors' bioinformatics: Repertoire TCRs were checked for matches against a reference library of SARS-CoV-2-specific TCRs that had been generated using the MIRA antigen-specificity platform. Breadth was defined as the fraction of unique TCRs that were SARS-CoV-2-associated, and depth was defined as the fraction of total T cells that were SARS-CoV-2-associated. Using the MIRA data, each spike-specific TCR was mapped to the spike region that the TCR reacts to and placed in a CD4 or CD8 class. Log10-transformed breadth and depth values were compared by one-way ANOVA with Sidak's multiple comparisons tests. In its TCRdb copy, this immuneACCESS table keeps in-frame sequences only and misses some clones. Where compared with another copy, unresolved V genes explain less than half of these, and the others have no known cause. V and J calls and clone size are given by that table; D and trimming were obtained from the DNA. The sample profile shows approximately 76,000 clones; about 87% of them were found once. Jointly, the top ten make up about a fifth of the sample.

This clone was seen just once. Its antigen remains undetermined. No much larger clone is present one base from it, and per-base qualities are unavailable. The study at large found these results: Epitopes outside the regions mutated in the B.1.351 and B.1.1.7 variants were reportedly recognized by nearly half of the unique spike-specific TCRs. Participants were mostly white British, with more females than males. The authors suggested clonal diversity may have been underestimated. In the small 56-69-year group, the increase in depth fell short of significance, most likely because of low power. The whole spike protein was spanned by vaccine-associated CD4 TCRs, and dominant responses were seen in regions 160-218 and 743-854. After two AZD1222 doses, spike-specific TCR breadth and depth were significantly higher than at day 0 and than in MenACWY recipients. No day 14 peak-response samples were available, so repertoires were characterized only after the peak T cell response. Conclusions about previously exposed vaccinees are limited because only five to seven AZD1222 recipients were SARS-CoV-2 seropositive at baseline.

The specimen was peripheral blood, collected on day 0 of AZD1222 vaccination. This sequence uses TRBV7-3 and TRBJ2-3, and TRBD2 may be the D gene, going by 7 matching bases. The clonotype comes from an adult in good health. The DNA sequence is TGTGCCAGCAGCCCGTATCGGGGGGCTCGTCCGTATTTT. The translation is CASSPYRGARPYF.